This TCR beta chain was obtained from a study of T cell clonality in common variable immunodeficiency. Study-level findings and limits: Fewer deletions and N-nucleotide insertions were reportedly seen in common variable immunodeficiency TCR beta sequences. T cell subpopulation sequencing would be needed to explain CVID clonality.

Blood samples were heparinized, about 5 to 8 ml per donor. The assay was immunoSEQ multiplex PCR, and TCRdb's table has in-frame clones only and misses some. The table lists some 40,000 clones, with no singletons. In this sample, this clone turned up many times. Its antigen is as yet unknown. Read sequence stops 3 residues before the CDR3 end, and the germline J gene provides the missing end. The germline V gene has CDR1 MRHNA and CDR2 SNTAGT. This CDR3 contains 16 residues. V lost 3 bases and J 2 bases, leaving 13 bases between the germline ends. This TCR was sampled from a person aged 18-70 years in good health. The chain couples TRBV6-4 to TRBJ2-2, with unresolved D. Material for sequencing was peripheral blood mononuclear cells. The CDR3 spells CASSDVWQSNTGELFF. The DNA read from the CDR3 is TGTGCCAGCAGTGATGTTTGGCAGTCAAACACCGGGGAG.